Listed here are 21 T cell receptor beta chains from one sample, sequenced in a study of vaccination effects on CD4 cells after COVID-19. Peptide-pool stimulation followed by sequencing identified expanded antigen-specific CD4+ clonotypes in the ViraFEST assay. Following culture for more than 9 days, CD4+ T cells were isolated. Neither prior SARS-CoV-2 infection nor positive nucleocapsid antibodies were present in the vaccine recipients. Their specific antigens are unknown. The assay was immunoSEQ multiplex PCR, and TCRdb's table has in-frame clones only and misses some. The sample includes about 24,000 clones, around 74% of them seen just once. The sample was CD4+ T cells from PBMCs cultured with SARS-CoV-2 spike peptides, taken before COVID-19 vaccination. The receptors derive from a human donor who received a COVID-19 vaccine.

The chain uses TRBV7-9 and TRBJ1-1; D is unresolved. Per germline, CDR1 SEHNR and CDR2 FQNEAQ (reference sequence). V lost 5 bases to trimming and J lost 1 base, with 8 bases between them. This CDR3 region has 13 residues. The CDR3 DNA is TGTGCCAGCAGCCATGAATGGAACACTGAAGCTTTCTTT. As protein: CASSHEWNTEAFF.

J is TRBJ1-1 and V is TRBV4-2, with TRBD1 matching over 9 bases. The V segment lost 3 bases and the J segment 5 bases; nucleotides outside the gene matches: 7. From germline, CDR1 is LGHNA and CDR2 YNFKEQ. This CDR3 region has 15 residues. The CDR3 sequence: CASSHWGQGKTEAFF. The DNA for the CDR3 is TGTGCCAGCAGCCATTGGGGACAGGGAAAAACTGAAGCTTTCTTT.

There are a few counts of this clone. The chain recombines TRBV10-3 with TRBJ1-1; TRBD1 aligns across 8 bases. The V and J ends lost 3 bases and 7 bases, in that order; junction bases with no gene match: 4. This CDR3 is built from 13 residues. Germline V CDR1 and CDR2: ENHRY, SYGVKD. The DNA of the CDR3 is TGTGCCATCAGTGACGCGGGGACAGGTGAAGCTTTCTTT. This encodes CAISDAGTGEAFF.

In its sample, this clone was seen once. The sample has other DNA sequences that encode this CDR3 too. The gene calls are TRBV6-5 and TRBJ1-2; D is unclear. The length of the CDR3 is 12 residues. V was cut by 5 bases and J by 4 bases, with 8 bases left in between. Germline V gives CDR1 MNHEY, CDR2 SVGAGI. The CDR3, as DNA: TGTGCCAGCAGTAACGATGGCTATGGCTACACCTTC. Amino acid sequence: CASSNDGYGYTF.

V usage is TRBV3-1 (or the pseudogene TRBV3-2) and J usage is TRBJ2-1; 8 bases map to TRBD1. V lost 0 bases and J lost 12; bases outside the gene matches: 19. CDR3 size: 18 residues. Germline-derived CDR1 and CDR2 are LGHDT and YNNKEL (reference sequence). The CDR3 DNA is TGTGCCAGCAGCCAAGATGGCTGGGGTCAGGGGGCCATGTTTAGGCAGTTCTTC. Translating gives CASSQDGWGQGAMFRQFF.

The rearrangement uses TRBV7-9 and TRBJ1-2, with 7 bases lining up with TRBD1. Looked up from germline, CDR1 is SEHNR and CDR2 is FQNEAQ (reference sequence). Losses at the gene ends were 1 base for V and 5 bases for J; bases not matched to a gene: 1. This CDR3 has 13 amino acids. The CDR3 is CASSLDRGYGYTF. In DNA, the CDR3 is TGTGCCAGCAGCTTAGACAGGGGTTATGGCTACACCTTC.

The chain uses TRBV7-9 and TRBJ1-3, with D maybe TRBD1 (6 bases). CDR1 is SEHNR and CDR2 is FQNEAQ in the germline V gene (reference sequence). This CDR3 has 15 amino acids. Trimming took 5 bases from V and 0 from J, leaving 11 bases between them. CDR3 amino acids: CASSIQGNSGNTIYF. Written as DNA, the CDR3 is TGTGCCAGCAGCATACAGGGTAACTCTGGAAACACCATATATTTT.

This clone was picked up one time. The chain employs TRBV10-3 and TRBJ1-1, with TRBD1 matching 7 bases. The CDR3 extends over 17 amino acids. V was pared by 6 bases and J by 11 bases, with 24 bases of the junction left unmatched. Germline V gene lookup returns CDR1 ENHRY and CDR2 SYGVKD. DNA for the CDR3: TGTGCCATCAGAGACCTCCCAACTGACAGGGTTCTCCACAGGGCTTTCTTT. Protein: CAIRDLPTDRVLHRAFF.

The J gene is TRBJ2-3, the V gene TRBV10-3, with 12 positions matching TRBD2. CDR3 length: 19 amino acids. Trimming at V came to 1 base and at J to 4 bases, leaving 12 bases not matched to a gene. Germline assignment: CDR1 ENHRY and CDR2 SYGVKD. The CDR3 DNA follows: TGTGCCATCAGTGAGTTAGGGCTAGCGGGGGGGCCGCCGTCAGATACGCAGTATTTT. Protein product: CAISELGLAGGPPSDTQYF.

The CDR3 sequence: CASSWGGYYEQYF. As DNA, the CDR3 is TGTGCCAGCAGTTGGGGGGGCTACTACGAGCAGTACTTC. The chain joins TRBV6-5 to TRBJ2-7, with TRBD2 as a possible D gene (7 bases). There are 13 residues in the CDR3. Germline-derived CDR1 and CDR2 are MNHEY and SVGAGI. Trimming pared 4 bases from V and 3 bases from J, leaving 10 bases between.

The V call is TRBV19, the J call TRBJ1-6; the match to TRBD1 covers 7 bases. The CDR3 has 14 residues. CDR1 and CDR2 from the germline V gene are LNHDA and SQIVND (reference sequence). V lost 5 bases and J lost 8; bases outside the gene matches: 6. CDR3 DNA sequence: TGTGCCAGTAGTCCACAGGGGAGGGATTCACCCCTCCACTTT. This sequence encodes CASSPQGRDSPLHF.

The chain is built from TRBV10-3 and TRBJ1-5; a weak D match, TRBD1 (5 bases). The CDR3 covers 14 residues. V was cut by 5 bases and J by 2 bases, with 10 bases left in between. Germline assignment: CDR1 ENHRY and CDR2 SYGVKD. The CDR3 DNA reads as TGTGCCATCAGTTCCCCGGGGGGCAATCAGCCCCAGCATTTT. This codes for CAISSPGGNQPQHF.

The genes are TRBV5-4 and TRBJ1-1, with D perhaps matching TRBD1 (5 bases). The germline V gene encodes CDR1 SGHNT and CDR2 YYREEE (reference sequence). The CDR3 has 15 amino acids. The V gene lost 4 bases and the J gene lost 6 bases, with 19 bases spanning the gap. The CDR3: CASSTPDRGVAEAFF. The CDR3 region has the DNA TGTGCCAGCAGCACCCCGGACCGGGGGGTCGCTGAAGCTTTCTTT. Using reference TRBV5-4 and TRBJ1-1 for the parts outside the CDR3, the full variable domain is ETGVTQSPTHLIKTRGQQVTLRCSSQSGHNTVSWYQQALGQGPQFIFQYYREEENGRGNFPPRFSGLQFPNYSSELNVNALELDDSALYLCASSTPDRGVAEAFFGQGTRLTVV.

The CDR3 spells CASSDRGMGVNEQFF. Written as DNA, the CDR3 is TGTGCCAGCAGTGACCGGGGGATGGGGGTCAATGAGCAGTTCTTC. The rearrangement joins TRBV6-4 to TRBJ2-1; weak D call: TRBD2 (6 bases). The CDR3 has 15 amino acids. CDR1 is MRHNA and CDR2 is SNTAGT in the germline V gene. V shed 2 bases and J shed 6 bases, with 14 bases lying between them.

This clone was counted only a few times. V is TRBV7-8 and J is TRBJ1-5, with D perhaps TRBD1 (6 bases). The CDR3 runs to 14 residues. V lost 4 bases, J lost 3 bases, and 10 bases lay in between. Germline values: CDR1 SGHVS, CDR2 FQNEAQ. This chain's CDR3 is CASSSQGPNQPQHF. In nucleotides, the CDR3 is TGTGCCAGCAGCTCTCAGGGGCCCAATCAGCCCCAGCATTTT. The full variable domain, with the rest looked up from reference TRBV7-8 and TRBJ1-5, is GAGVSQSPRYKVAKRGQDVALRCDPISGHVSLFWYQQALGQGPEFLTYFQNEAQLDKSGLPSDRFFAERPEGSVSTLKIQRTQQEDSAVYLCASSSQGPNQPQHFGDGTRLSIL.

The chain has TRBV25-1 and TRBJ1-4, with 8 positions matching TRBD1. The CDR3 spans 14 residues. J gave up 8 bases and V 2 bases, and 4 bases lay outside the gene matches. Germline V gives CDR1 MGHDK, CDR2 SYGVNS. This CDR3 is CASSETGGGEKLFF. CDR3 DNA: TGTGCCAGCAGTGAAACAGGGGGAGGCGAAAAACTGTTTTTT.

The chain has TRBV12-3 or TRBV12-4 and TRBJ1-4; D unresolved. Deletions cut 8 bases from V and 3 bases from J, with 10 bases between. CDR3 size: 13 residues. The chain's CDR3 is CASAQASNEKLFF. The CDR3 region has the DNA TGTGCCAGCGCCCAGGCTTCTAATGAAAAACTGTTTTTT.

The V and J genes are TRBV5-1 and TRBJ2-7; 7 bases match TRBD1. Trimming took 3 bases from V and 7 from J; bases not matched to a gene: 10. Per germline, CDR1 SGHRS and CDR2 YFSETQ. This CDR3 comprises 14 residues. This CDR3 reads CASSWQQGSGEQYF. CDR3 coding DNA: TGCGCCAGCAGCTGGCAACAGGGGTCTGGTGAGCAGTACTTC.

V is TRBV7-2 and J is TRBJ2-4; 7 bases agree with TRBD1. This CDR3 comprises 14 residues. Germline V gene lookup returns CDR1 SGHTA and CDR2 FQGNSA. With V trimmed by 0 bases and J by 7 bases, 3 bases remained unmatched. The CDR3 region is CASSLAGGGNIQYF. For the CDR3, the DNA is TGTGCCAGCAGCTTAGCAGGGGGCGGGAACATTCAGTACTTC.

For the CDR3, the DNA is TGTGCCAGTAGTATGCCGGACAGGGTGGGCAATCAGCCCCAGCATTTT. Its protein product is CASSMPDRVGNQPQHF. This rearrangement joins TRBV19 to TRBJ1-5; 8 bases align to TRBD1. The CDR3 contains 16 residues. CDR1 LNHDA and CDR2 SQIVND come from the germline V gene (reference sequence). J lost 2 bases, V lost 3 bases, and 6 bases had no gene match.

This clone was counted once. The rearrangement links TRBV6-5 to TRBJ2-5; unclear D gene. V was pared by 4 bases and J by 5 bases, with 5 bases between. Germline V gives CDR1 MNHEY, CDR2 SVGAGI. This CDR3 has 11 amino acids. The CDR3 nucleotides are TGTGCCAGCAGTTTTGGTGAGACCCAGTACTTC. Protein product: CASSFGETQYF.